This T cell receptor beta chain was captured by sequencing in a study of shared clonotypes between healthy human individuals. Study-level findings and limits: Clonotype sharing among donors was thought likely to change with sequencing depth.

Several immunoSEQ plates held equal portions of the genomic DNA taken from each subset. 150 to 250 ng DNA, 30,000 or so T cell genomes, went into each sorted-subset replicate PCR. Sequenced by immunoSEQ multiplex PCR; TCRdb stores in-frame clones only, minus some. The sample carries over a million clones, 60% to 80% recorded once. V was pared by 6 bases and J by 0 bases, with 4 bases of the junction left unmatched. Germline CDR1 and CDR2: MNHNY and SVGAGI (reference sequence). The CDR3 extends over 15 amino acids. Concerning this clone: Its antigen is currently unknown.

Sequenced input: memory CD4+ T cells sorted from blood. Subset here: CD45RA-negative fraction. V usage is TRBV6-6 and J usage is TRBJ2-2; 7 nucleotides agree with TRBD1. This TCR came from a man between 18 and 35 years old in good health. The CDR3 bases are TGTGCCAGCAGCCTCGACAGGGCGAACACCGGGGAGCTGTTTTTT. Protein product: CASSLDRANTGELFF.